This TCR beta chain was retrieved from a study of OX40 agonist ivuxolimab in advanced cancers. About the full investigation: Ivuxolimab was a fully human IgG2 agonistic monoclonal antibody targeting the costimulatory receptor OX40 (CD134). Intravenous ivuxolimab was administered to patients every 2 weeks at six dose levels: 0.01, 0.1, 0.3, 1.5, 3 and 10 mg/kg. Of the 50 to 55 patients in dose escalation, about 20 had hepatocellular carcinoma, some 15 had melanoma, 9 had renal cell carcinoma and 9 had head and neck cancer. In the dose-escalation cohort, around 80% of patients were male, and the mean age was 60 years with a range of about 20 to 90. Patients were allowed to have had prior anti-PD-1, anti-PD-L1 or anti-CTLA-4 therapy, and approximately 40% of the dose-escalation patients had previously received checkpoint inhibitors. Three dose-escalation patients achieved partial responses, one with hepatocellular carcinoma and two with cutaneous melanoma. The point of sequencing TCRbeta in the periphery was to test whether ivuxolimab changed TCR sequence diversity and drove clonal T-cell expansion. The paper reports the monotherapy dose-escalation portion (N of about 54 patients) of the phase I ivuxolimab trial.

Details on this clone: Its recognized antigen is unknown. No clone much larger than this one lies a single base away; base qualities are absent.

Sequences MGHRA (CDR1) and YSYEKL (CDR2) are obtained from the germline V gene. Trimming costs V 3 bases and J 0 bases, and their ends lie 12 bases apart. From its cysteine to its phenylalanine, the CDR3 spans 16 amino acids. Only the CDR3 part of the read is kept: 48 bases, read in frame from the first base. The paper's findings and limits, for the study overall: After ivuxolimab, more expanded clones were found on average in CD8+ T cells than in CD4+ T cells. In the 0.1-3.0 mg/kg groups, partial responders had among the lowest normalized peripheral clonal expansion, particularly in CD8+ T cells. At doses from 0.1 to 3.0 mg/kg, clonal expansion was seen in both CD4+ and CD8+ blood T cells between baseline and week 6. Antigen specificity was not determined for the clonally expanded peripheral T cells. Low levels of normalized T-cell clonal expansion were also seen in some patients who did not respond.

Patients with a history of autoimmune disease or receiving systemic immunosuppression were excluded from the trial. Peripheral blood for TCR sequencing was drawn from every dose cohort at baseline, at cycle 4 day 1 and at cycle 7 day 1. Samples were obtained from an open-label, multicenter, first-in-human phase I dose-escalation trial of ivuxolimab. Adults with locally advanced or metastatic melanoma, renal cell carcinoma, hepatocellular carcinoma or head and neck squamous cell carcinoma were enrolled in the trial. Before TCR sequencing, CD4+ and CD8+ T cells were separately sorted from peripheral blood. To sequence the TCRbeta CDR3 region, genomic DNA was isolated from the sorted cells. The immunoSEQ Assay was used for sequencing of TCRbeta CDR3 regions. TCRdb re-hosts the immuneACCESS table, in-frame sequences only. Its copies lack some clones; in the studies checked, an unresolved V gene accounts for under half of them, and the cause for the rest is not known. Across this sample there are about 58,000 clones, with about 88% seen only once. The ten biggest clones cover about 1.2% of the sample.

Here the sequenced sample was CD4+ or CD8+ T cells sorted from blood, taken in a trial of the OX40 agonist ivuxolimab. This sequence uses TRBV4-1 and TRBJ2-1, with a tentative D call of TRBD1 or TRBD2, each matching 5 bases. This clonotype was sampled from an adult with an advanced solid tumor such as melanoma, head and neck, liver or kidney cancer. The CDR3 loop reads CASSHRDGRSYNEQFF. At the DNA level, the sequence is TGCGCCAGCAGCCACAGGGACGGCCGCTCCTACAATGAGCAGTTCTTC.